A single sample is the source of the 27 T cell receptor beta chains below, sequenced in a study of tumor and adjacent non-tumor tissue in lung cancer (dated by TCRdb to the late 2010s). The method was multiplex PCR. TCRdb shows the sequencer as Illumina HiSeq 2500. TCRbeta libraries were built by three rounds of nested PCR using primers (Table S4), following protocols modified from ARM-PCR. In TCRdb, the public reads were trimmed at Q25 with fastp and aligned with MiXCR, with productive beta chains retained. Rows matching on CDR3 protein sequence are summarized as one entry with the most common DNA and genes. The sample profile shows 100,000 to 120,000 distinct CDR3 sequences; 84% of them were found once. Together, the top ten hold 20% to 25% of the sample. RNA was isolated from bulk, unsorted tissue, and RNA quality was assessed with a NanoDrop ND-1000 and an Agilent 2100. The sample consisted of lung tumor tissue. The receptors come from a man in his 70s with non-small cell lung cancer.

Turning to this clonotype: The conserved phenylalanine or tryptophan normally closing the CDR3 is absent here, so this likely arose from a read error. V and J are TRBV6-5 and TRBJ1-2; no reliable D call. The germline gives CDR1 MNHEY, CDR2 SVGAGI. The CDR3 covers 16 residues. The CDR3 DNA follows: TGTGCCAGCAGTTACTCGCAGAGACCCGCTAACAATGGCTACACCATC. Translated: CASSYSQRPANNGYTI.

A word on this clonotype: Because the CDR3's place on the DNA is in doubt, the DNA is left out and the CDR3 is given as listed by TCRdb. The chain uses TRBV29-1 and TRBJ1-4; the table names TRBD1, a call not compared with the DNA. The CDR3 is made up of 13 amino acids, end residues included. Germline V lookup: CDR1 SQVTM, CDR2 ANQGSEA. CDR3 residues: CRVGQGSGEKLLF.

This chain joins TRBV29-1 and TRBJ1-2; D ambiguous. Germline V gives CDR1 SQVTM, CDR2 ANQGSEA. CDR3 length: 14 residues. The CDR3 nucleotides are TGCAGTGCCGAGAAAGGGAGGGCTAACTATGGCTACACCTTC. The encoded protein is CSAEKGRANYGYTF.

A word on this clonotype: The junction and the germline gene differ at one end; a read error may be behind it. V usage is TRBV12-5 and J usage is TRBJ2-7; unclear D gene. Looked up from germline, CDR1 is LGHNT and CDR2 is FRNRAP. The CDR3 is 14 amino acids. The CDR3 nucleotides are TGTGCTAGTGGTTCCGGCGGAACTACCTACGAACAGTACTTC. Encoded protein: CASGSGGTTYEQYF.

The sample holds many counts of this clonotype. DNA for the CDR3: TGTGCCAGCACCCCCGATAGGGGAGGCAACTATGGCTACACCTTC. It is translated as CASTPDRGGNYGYTF. V is TRBV6-1 and J is TRBJ1-2; possible D gene TRBD1, 5 bases. The CDR3 sequence is 15 residues long. The ends were cut back, 7 bases at V and 2 bases at J, with 17 bases in the middle. The germline V gene encodes CDR1 MNHNS and CDR2 SASEGT.

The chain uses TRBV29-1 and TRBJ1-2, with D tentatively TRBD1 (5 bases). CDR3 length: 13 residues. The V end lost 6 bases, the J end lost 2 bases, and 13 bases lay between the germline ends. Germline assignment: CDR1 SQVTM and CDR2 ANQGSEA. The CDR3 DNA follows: TGCAGCGTACTCGGGACTGGGAACTATGGCTACACCTTC. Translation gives CSVLGTGNYGYTF.

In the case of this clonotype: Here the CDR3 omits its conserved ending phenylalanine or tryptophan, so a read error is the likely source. CDR3 sequence: CISSYLRRAAGELFS. For the CDR3, the DNA is TGTATCAGCAGTTACCTCCGAAGGGCCGCCGGGGAGCTGTTTTCT. This sequence joins TRBV6-5 and TRBJ2-2; D is unresolved. Germline CDR1 and CDR2: MNHEY and SVGAGI. This CDR3 has 15 amino acids.

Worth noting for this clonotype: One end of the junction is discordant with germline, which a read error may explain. The CDR3 here is CCARYPSGGADWDEQFF. The CDR3 DNA reads as TGCTGTGCTAGATATCCCAGCGGGGGGGCCGATTGGGATGAGCAGTTCTTC. V is TRBV20-1 and J is TRBJ2-1; 10 nucleotides align to TRBD2. This CDR3 is 17 amino acids long. In germline, CDR1 is DFQATT, CDR2 SNEGSKA (reference sequence).

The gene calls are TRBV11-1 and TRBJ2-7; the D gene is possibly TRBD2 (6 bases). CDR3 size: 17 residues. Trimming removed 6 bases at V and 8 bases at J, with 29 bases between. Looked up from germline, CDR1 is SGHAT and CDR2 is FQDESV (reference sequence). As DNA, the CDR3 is TGTGCCAGCAGTTTAAGTGTCTTGGGCGGGGAAGAACACAAGCAGTACTTC. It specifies CASSLSVLGGEEHKQYF.

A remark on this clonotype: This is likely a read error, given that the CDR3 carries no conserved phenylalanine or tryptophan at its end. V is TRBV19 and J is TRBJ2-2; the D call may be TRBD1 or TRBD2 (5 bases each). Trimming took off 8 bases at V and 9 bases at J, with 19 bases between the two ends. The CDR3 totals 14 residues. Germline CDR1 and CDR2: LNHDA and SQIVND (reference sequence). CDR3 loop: CASQKTTGLRELFL. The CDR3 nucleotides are TGTGCCAGTCAGAAAACCACAGGACTCAGGGAGCTGTTTCTT.

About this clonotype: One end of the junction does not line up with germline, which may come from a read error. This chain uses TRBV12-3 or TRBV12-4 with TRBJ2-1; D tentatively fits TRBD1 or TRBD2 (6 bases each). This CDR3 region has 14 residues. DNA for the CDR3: TGTGACAGCAGTCTAGTGGGGGGCTCCGATGAGCAGTTCTTC. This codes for CDSSLVGGSDEQFF.

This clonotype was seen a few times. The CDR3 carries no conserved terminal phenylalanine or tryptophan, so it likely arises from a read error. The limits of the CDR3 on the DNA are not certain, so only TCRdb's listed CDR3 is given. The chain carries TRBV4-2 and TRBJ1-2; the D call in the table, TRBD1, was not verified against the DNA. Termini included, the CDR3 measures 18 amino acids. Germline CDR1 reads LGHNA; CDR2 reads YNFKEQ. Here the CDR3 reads CASSQEIGVVGHFYGYTI.

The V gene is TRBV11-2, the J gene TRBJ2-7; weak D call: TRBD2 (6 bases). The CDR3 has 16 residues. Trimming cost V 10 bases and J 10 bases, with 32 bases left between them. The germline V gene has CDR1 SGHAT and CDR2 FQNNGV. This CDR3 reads CANGPPLASNVQEQYF. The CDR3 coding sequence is TGTGCCAACGGCCCCCCCCTAGCGTCAAACGTCCAAGAACAGTACTTC.

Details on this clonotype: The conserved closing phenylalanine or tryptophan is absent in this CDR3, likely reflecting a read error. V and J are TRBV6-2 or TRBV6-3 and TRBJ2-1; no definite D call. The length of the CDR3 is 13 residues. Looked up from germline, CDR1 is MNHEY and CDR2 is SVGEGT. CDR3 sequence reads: CTGNRGDYNEQFI. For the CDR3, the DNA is TGTACCGGCAACAGAGGCGATTACAATGAGCAGTTCATC.

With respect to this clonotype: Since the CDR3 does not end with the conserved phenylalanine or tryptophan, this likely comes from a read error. The CDR3 is CANSLDPTRGRGEQFY. The CDR3 nucleotides read TGTGCCAACAGCTTAGATCCCACGAGGGGCAGGGGTGAGCAGTTCTAC. This rearrangement joins TRBV11-3 to TRBJ2-1; weak D call: TRBD1 (6 bases). CDR1 and CDR2 (germline): SGHNT, YENEEA. This CDR3 contains 16 residues.

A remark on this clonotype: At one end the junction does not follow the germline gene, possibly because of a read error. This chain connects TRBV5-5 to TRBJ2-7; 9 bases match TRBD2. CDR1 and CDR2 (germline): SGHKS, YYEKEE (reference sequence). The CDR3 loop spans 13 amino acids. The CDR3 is CASQIAGGNEHYF. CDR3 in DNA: TGTGCCAGCCAAATCGCGGGGGGGAACGAGCATTACTTC.

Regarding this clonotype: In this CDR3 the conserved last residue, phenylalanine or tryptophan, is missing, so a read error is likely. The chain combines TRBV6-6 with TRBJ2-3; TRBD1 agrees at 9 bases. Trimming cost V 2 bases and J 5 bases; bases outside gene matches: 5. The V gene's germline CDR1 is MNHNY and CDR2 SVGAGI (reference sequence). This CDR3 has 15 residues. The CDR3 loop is CASSYRQDRGDTQYY. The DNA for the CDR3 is TGTGCCAGCAGTTACCGGCAGGACAGGGGAGATACGCAGTATTAT.

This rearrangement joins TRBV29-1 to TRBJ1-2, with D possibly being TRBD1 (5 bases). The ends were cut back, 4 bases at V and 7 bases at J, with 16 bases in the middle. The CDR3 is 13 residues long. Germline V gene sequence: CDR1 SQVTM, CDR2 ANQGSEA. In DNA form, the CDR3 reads TGCAGCGTTGGAGGGACTATTATGGTTGGCTACACCTTC. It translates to CSVGGTIMVGYTF.

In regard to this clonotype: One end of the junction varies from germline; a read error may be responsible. CDR3 coding DNA: TGTGCCAACAGCCAACGTGACGTGAGAATCTCCTACGAGTACTACTTC. It encodes CANSQRDVRISYEYYF. V usage is TRBV14 and J usage is TRBJ2-7, with D unresolved. The CDR3 sequence is 16 residues long. Germline V gene sequence: CDR1 SGHDN, CDR2 FVKESK.

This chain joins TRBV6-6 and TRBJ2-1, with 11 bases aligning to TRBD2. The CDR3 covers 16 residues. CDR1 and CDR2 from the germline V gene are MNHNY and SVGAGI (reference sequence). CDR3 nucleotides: TGTGCTAGATGTTACTCGCGGGGACTAGCGGCTAATGAGCAGTTCTTC. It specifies CARCYSRGLAANEQFF.

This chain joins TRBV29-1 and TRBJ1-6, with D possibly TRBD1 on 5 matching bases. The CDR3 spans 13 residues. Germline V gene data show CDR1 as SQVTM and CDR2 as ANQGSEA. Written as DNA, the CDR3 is TGCAGTGTGACTGGGGCAGACAATTCACCCCTCCACTTT. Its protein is CSVTGADNSPLHF.

This chain's CDR3 is CSVGGEGYAEAFF. The CDR3 nucleotides are TGCAGCGTCGGCGGGGAAGGCTACGCTGAAGCTTTCTTT. J is TRBJ1-1 and V is TRBV29-1, with D unresolved. Looked up from germline, CDR1 is SQVTM and CDR2 is ANQGSEA. There are 13 residues in the CDR3. V dropped 6 bases and J dropped 6 bases, with 17 bases sitting between them.

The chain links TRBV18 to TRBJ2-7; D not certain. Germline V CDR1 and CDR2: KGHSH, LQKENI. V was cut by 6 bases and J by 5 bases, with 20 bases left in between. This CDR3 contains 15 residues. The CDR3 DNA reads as TGTGCCAGCTCTCCCTCACTCGTCGGAGAGGACGAGCAGTACTTC. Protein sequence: CASSPSLVGEDEQYF.

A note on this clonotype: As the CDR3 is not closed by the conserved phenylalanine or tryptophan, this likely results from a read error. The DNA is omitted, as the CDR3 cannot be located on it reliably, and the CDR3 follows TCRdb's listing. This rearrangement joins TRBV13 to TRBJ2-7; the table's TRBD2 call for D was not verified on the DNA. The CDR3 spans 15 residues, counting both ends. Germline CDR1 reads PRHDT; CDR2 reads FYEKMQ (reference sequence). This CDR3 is CASSLGLAGVYEQYY.

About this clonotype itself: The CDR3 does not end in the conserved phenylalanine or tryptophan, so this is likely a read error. CDR3 coding DNA: TGTGCCAGCAGGTCGAGGCGGGGTCAAGAGACCCAGTACCTC. This codes for CASRSRRGQETQYL. This rearrangement joins TRBV5-4 to TRBJ2-5; D possibly corresponds to TRBD2 (6 bases). Germline V gene data show CDR1 as SGHNT and CDR2 as YYREEE (reference sequence). This CDR3 is 14 amino acids long. Between the trimmed V and J ends, which lost 5 bases and 2 bases, there was a span of 13 bases.

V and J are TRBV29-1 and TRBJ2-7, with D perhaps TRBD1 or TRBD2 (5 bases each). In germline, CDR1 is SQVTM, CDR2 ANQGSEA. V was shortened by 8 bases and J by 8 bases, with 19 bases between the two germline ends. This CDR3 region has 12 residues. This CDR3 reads CSSWGTNHKQYF. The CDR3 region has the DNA TGCAGCTCCTGGGGGACGAACCACAAGCAGTACTTC.

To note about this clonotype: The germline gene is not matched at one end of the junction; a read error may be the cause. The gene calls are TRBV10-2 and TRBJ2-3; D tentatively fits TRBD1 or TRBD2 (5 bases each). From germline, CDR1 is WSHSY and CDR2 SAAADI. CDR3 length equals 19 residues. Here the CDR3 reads CASRDGKTARFLSTDMQYF. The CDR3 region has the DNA TGTGCCAGCAGGGACGGAAAAACGGCTAGATTCCTTAGCACAGATATGCAGTATTTT.